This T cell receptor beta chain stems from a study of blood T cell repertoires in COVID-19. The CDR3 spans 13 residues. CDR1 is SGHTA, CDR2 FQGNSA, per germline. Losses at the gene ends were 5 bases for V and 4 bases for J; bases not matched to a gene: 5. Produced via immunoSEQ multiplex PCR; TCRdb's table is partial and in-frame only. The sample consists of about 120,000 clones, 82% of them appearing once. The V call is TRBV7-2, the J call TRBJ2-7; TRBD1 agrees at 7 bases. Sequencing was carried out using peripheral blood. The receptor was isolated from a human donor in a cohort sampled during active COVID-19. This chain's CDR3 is CASSEGASYEQYF. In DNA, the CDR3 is TGTGCCAGCAGCGAGGGGGCGTCGTACGAGCAGTACTTC.